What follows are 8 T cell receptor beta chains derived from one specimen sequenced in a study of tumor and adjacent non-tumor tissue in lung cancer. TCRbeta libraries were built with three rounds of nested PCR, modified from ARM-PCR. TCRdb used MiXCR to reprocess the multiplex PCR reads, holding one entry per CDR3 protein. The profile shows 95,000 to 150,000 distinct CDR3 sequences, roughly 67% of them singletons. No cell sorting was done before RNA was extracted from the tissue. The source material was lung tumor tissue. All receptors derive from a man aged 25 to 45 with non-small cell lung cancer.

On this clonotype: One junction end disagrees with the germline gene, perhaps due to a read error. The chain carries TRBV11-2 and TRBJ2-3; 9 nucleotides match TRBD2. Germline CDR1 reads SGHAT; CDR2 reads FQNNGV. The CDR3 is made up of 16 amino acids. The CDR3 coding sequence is TGTGCCATCAGCTCGTCGACTAGCGGTAAACCAGATACGCAGTATTTT. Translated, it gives CAISSSTSGKPDTQYF.

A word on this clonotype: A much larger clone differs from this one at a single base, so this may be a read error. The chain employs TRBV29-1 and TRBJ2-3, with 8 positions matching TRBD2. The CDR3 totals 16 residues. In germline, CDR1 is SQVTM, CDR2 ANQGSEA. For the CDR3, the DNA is TGCAACGTTGACGTGACTAGCGTAGCTAGCACAGATACGCAGTATTTT. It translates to CNVDVTSVASTDTQYF.

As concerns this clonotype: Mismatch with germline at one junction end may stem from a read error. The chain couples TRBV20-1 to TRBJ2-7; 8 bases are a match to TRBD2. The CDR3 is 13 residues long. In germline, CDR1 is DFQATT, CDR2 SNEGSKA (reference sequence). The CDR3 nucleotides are TGTGTCCCCGATAATAGCGGGAAATACGAGCAGTACTTC. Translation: CVPDNSGKYEQYF.

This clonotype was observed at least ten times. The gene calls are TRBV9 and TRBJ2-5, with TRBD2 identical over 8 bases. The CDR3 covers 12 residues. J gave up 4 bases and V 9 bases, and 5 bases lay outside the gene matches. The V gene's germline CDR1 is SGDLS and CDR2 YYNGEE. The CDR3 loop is CATLAGRETQYF. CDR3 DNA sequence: TGTGCCACCCTAGCGGGCAGAGAGACCCAGTACTTC.

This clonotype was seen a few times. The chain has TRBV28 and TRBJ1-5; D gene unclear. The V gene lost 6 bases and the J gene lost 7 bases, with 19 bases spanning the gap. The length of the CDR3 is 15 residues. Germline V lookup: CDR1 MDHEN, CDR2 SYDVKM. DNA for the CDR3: TGTGCCAGCAGGGCGACCGGGATCTCATCCCAGCCCCAGCATTTT. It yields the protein CASRATGISSQPQHF.

CDR3: CASKGAILAGAGELFF. Written as DNA, the CDR3 is TGTGCCAGCAAGGGGGCGATACTAGCGGGAGCCGGGGAGCTGTTTTTT. This rearrangement joins TRBV7-8 to TRBJ2-2; the match to TRBD2 covers 11 bases. V was clipped by 7 bases and J by 6 bases; unmatched bases: 10. This CDR3 comprises 16 residues. Germline lookup yields CDR1 SGHVS and CDR2 FQNEAQ.

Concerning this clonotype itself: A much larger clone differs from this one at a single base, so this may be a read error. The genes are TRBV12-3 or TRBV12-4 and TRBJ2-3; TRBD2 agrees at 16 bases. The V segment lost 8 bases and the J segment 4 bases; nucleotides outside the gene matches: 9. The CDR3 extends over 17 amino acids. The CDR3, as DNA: TGTGCCAGCCATATCGGGACTAGCGGGGGGGCATCAGATACGCAGTATTTT. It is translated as CASHIGTSGGASDTQYF.

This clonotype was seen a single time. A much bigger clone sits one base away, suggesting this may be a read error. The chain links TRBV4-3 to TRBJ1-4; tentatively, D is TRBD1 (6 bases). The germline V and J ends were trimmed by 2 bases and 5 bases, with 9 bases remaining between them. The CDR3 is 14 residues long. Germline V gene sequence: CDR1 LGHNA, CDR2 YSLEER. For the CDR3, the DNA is TGCGCCAGCAGCCAATCAGGGGAAAATGAAAAACTGTTTTTT. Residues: CASSQSGENEKLFF.